The 11 T cell receptor beta chains in this list originate from one sample, sequenced in a study of response to subunit inactivated influenza vaccine. MiXCR was run by TCRdb on the RT-PCR reads, yielding one entry per CDR3 protein. Of roughly 500,000 distinct CDR3 sequences detected, 16% appear once; the ten largest clones hold 3%. Material: CD4+ T cells sorted from PBMCs, obtained roughly 24 months after vaccination. The origin of the receptors is a man between 50 and 75 years old who received an inactivated influenza vaccine.

This chain links TRBV12-3 or TRBV12-4 with TRBJ1-6; no clear D gene. V dropped 2 bases and J dropped 8 bases, with 4 bases sitting between them. This CDR3 is 12 amino acids long. The CDR3 coding sequence is TGTGCCAGCAGTTTACCTCATTCACCCCTCCACTTT. This translates into CASSLPHSPLHF.

The V and J genes are TRBV6-2 or TRBV6-3 and TRBJ2-5; D is uncertain. V was trimmed by 2 bases and J by 5 bases, leaving 21 bases between them. CDR1 MNHEY and CDR2 SVGEGT come from the germline V gene. The CDR3 totals 17 residues. CDR3 in amino acids: CASSYPRTEPKRETQYF. In DNA form, the CDR3 reads TGTGCCAGCAGTTACCCGAGGACCGAACCTAAGAGGGAGACCCAGTACTTC.

J is TRBJ2-1 and V is TRBV20-1; 9 positions agree with TRBD2. The CDR3 consists of 15 residues. Germline lookup yields CDR1 DFQATT and CDR2 SNEGSKA (reference sequence). V trimming: 5 bases; J trimming: 3 bases; junction bases outside the gene matches: 8. CDR3 sequence reads: CSACKGLAVYNEQFF. The CDR3 DNA reads as TGCAGTGCTTGCAAGGGACTAGCCGTCTACAATGAGCAGTTCTTC.

This clonotype came up a few times. The rearrangement uses TRBV7-9 and TRBJ2-4; D is undetermined. Looked up from germline, CDR1 is SEHNR and CDR2 is FQNEAQ (reference sequence). V was clipped by 5 bases and J by 8 bases, with 7 bases between them. The CDR3 is 11 amino acids. CDR3 coding DNA: TGTGCCAGCAGCCAAAGTGACATTCAGTACTTC. This sequence encodes CASSQSDIQYF.

A few counts support this clonotype. The V and J genes are TRBV7-9 and TRBJ2-3; 9 bases are shared with TRBD2. The CDR3 is made up of 13 amino acids. Germline-derived CDR1 and CDR2 are SEHNR and FQNEAQ (reference sequence). Trimming took 7 bases from V and 3 from J; bases not matched to a gene: 2. CDR3 loop: CASMLAGTDTQYF. CDR3 coding DNA: TGTGCCAGCATGCTAGCGGGGACAGATACGCAGTATTTT. Full variable domain (missing parts from reference TRBV7-9 and TRBJ2-3): DTGVSQNPRHKITKRGQNVTFRCDPISEHNRLYWYRQTLGQGPEFLTYFQNEAQLEKSRLLSDRFSAERPKGSFSTLEIQRTEQGDSAMYLCASMLAGTDTQYFGPGTRLTVL.

The genes are TRBV4-1 and TRBJ2-1; 7 bases map to TRBD1. Trimming cost V 1 base and J 7 bases; bases outside gene matches: 10. Germline V gene lookup returns CDR1 MGHRA and CDR2 YSYEKL. The CDR3 is 16 residues long. The CDR3 DNA sequence: TGCGCCAGCAGCCAAGGGTTAGGGGGCTCAACGAATGAGCAGTTCTTC. It yields the protein CASSQGLGGSTNEQFF.

In this sample, this clonotype turned up many times. The V gene is TRBV5-6, the J gene TRBJ2-2; 10 bases are shared with TRBD1. V lost 2 bases to trimming and J lost 1 base; unmatched junction nucleotides: 2. Germline-derived CDR1 and CDR2 are SGHDT and YYEEEE. The CDR3 covers 16 residues. The CDR3 region is CASSFGTGVNTGELFF. CDR3 bases: TGTGCCAGCAGCTTTGGGACAGGGGTGAACACCGGGGAGCTGTTTTTT.

This clonotype was counted between two and nine times. The CDR3 DNA reads as TGTGCCATCGGGGGGAGTTATAGCCTCACAGATACGCAGTATTTT. This sequence encodes CAIGGSYSLTDTQYF. The chain combines TRBV10-3 with TRBJ2-3, with D perhaps TRBD2 (6 bases). Trimming removed 8 bases at V and 2 bases at J, with 17 bases between. The germline V gene has CDR1 ENHRY and CDR2 SYGVKD. The CDR3 contains 15 residues.

Only a few counts were recorded for this clonotype. The chain is built from TRBV5-6 and TRBJ2-5; tentatively, D is TRBD2 (5 bases). V was pared by 2 bases and J by 5 bases, with 16 bases between. CDR3 length: 15 amino acids. The V gene's germline CDR1 is SGHDT and CDR2 YYEEEE. CDR3 sequence reads: CASSFRANGGETQYF. The CDR3 DNA reads TGTGCCAGCAGCTTCCGGGCCAATGGCGGGGAGACCCAGTACTTC.

This chain links TRBV7-9 with TRBJ2-1; D is possibly TRBD2 (7 bases). Trimming pared 5 bases from V and 5 bases from J, leaving 19 bases between. This CDR3 spans 16 amino acids. The V gene's germline CDR1 is SEHNR and CDR2 FQNEAQ (reference sequence). The CDR3, as DNA: TGTGCCAGCAGCCCTATATGGGCGGGGGCCCACAATGAGCAGTTCTTC. Translation gives CASSPIWAGAHNEQFF.

This clonotype was recorded a few times. The V and J genes are TRBV28 and TRBJ1-3; 7 positions match TRBD1. Germline V gene data show CDR1 as MDHEN and CDR2 as SYDVKM. The CDR3 length is 14 residues. Losses at the gene ends were 6 bases for V and 5 bases for J; bases not matched to a gene: 7. CDR3 region: CASRHTGARNTIYF. CDR3 DNA: TGTGCCAGCAGGCATACAGGGGCGAGAAACACCATATATTTT. Full variable domain (remainder filled in from reference TRBV28 and TRBJ1-3): DVKVTQSSRYLVKRTGEKVFLECVQDMDHENMFWYRQDPGLGLRLIYFSYDVKMKEKGDIPEGYSVSREKKERFSLILESASTNQTSMYLCASRHTGARNTIYFGEGSWLTVV.